These 10 T cell receptor beta chains came from one sample sequenced in a study of blood T cells in healthy people across ages. PCR was performed a second time for roughly 7 to 11 cycles using a sample-barcoded 5' primer and a J-beta primer mix. TCRdb reanalysed the 5' RACE reads using MiXCR and keeps one entry per CDR3 protein. The sample lists 1.5 million to 1.9 million distinct CDR3 sequences, 35% to 45% occurring once. The sequencing input was blood. These receptors were taken from a woman between 18 and 29 years old in good health.

This clonotype was seen a handful of times. J is TRBJ1-2 and V is TRBV7-9, with a tentative D call TRBD1 (5 bases). Germline CDR1 reads SEHNR; CDR2 reads FQNEAQ (reference sequence). The length of the CDR3 is 14 residues. V lost 4 bases to trimming and J lost 6 bases, with 15 bases between them. The CDR3 DNA reads TGTGCCAGCAGCTCAAGGTGGCAGGGCGATGGCTACACCTTC. Its protein product is CASSSRWQGDGYTF.

The V and J genes are TRBV10-3 and TRBJ2-5; 11 positions match TRBD2. This CDR3 has 15 amino acids. V lost 9 bases to trimming and J lost 2 bases; unmatched junction nucleotides: 8. CDR1 is ENHRY, CDR2 SYGVKD, per germline. CDR3 coding DNA: TGTGCCATAGCCATTAGCGGGGGGGCACAAGAGACCCAGTACTTC. This translates into CAIAISGGAQETQYF.

The CDR3 coding sequence is TGTGCCAGCAGCCAACGGTTCGGACAGCAAGAGACCCAGTACTTC. Translation: CASSQRFGQQETQYF. The V gene is TRBV3-1, the J gene TRBJ2-5, with D perhaps TRBD1 (6 bases). The germline V gene has CDR1 LGHDT and CDR2 YNNKEL (reference sequence). The V and J ends lost 2 bases and 2 bases respectively, with 12 bases between them. This CDR3 is 15 amino acids long.

The chain is built from TRBV20-1 and TRBJ2-3; D not certain. Per the germline V gene, CDR1 is DFQATT and CDR2 is SNEGSKA (reference sequence). CDR3 size: 12 residues. Trimming removed 5 bases from V and 0 bases from J, with 6 bases in between. The CDR3 DNA reads as TGCAGTGCTGAGCCCAGCACAGATACGCAGTATTTT. This codes for CSAEPSTDTQYF.

About this clonotype: At one boundary the junction diverges from the germline segment, which might be a read error. This chain uses TRBV7-7 with TRBJ2-1, with 10 bases aligning to TRBD2. CDR1 and CDR2 (germline): SSHAT, FNYEAQ (reference sequence). The CDR3 loop spans 17 amino acids. CDR3: CASSLDRRSGRDNEQFF. CDR3 nucleotides: TGTGCTAGCAGCTTAGATCGTAGGAGCGGGAGGGACAATGAGCAGTTCTTC.

As concerns this clonotype: At one boundary the junction diverges from the germline segment, which might be a read error. V usage is TRBV20-1 and J usage is TRBJ2-3; no clear D gene. CDR3 length equals 15 residues. Per the germline V gene, CDR1 is DFQATT and CDR2 is SNEGSKA (reference sequence). The CDR3 nucleotides are TGCGGTGCTTCCCGGGTGGTTAGGTTAGCAGATACGCAGTATTTT. Its translation: CGASRVVRLADTQYF.

This clonotype was observed a few times. The chain carries TRBV7-9 and TRBJ2-3, with D maybe TRBD2 (5 bases). The germline CDR1 and CDR2 sequences are SEHNR and FQNEAQ (reference sequence). V was trimmed by 1 base and J by 7 bases, leaving 9 bases between them. This CDR3 is 13 amino acids long. The CDR3 protein is CASSLVSGNTQYF. For the CDR3, the DNA is TGTGCCAGCAGCTTAGTTTCGGGGAATACGCAGTATTTT.

The J gene is TRBJ2-7, the V gene TRBV20-1; TRBD2 agrees at 8 bases. The germline V gene encodes CDR1 DFQATT and CDR2 SNEGSKA (reference sequence). This CDR3 has 14 residues. Losses at the gene ends were 1 base for V and 2 bases for J; bases not matched to a gene: 4. The CDR3 region has the DNA TGCAGTGCTAGAGTTCGGGGGGGCCCCTACGAGCAGTACTTC. It translates to CSARVRGGPYEQYF.

The chain couples TRBV5-1 to TRBJ2-1, with TRBD2 matching over 10 bases. CDR1 and CDR2 (germline): SGHRS, YFSETQ. The CDR3 contains 15 residues. J lost 6 bases, V lost 3 bases, and 6 bases had no gene match. CDR3 in DNA: TGCGCCAGCAGCTCCGAAGCGGGAGGGCCCAATGAGCAGTTCTTC. It translates to CASSSEAGGPNEQFF.

The CDR3 nucleotides are TGCAGCGTTTTACTAGCCCTCACAGATACGCAGTATTTT. Residues: CSVLLALTDTQYF. This chain connects TRBV29-1 to TRBJ2-3; D perhaps matches TRBD2 (6 bases). Germline CDR1 and CDR2: SQVTM and ANQGSEA. Between the trimmed V and J ends, which lost 5 bases and 2 bases, there was a span of 11 bases. The CDR3 spans 13 residues.